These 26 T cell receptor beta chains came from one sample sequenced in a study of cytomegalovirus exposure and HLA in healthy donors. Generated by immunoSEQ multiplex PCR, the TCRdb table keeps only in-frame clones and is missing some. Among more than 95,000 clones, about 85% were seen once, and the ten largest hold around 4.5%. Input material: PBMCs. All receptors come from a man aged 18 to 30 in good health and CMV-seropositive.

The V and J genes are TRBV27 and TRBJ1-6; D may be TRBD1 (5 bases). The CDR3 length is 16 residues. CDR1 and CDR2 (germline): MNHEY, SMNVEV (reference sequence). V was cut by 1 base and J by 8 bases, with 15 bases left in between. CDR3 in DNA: TGTGCCAGCAGTTTATTATGGCAGGGCGGTCATTCACCCCTCCACTTT. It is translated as CASSLLWQGGHSPLHF.

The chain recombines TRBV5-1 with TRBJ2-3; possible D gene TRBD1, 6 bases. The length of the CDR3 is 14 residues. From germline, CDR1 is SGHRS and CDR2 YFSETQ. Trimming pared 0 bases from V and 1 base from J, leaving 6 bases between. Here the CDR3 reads CASSLGTGTDTQYF. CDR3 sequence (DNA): TGCGCCAGCAGCTTGGGGACAGGCACAGATACGCAGTATTTT.

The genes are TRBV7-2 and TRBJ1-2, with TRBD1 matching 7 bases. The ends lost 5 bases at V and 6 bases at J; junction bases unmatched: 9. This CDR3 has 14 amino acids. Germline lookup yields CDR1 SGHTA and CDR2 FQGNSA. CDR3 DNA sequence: TGTGCCAGCAGCGGCAGACAGGGCGACGATGGCTACACCTTC. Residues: CASSGRQGDDGYTF.

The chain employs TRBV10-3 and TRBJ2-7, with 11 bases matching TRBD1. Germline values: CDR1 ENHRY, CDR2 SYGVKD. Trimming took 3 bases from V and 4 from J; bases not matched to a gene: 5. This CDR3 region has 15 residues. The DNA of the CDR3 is TGTGCCATCAGTGACACGGACAGGGGGCAATACGAGCAGTACTTC. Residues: CAISDTDRGQYEQYF.

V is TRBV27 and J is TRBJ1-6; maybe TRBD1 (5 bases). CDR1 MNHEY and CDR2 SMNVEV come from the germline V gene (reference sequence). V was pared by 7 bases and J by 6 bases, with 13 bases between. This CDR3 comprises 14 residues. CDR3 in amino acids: CASTLGRGNSPLHF. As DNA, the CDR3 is TGTGCCAGCACTTTGGGGAGGGGTAATTCACCCCTCCACTTT.

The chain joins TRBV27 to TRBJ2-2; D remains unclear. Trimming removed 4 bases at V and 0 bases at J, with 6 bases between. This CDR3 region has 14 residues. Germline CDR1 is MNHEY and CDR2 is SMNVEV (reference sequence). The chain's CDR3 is CASSWAANTGELFF. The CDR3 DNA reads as TGTGCCAGCAGTTGGGCCGCGAACACCGGGGAGCTGTTTTTT.

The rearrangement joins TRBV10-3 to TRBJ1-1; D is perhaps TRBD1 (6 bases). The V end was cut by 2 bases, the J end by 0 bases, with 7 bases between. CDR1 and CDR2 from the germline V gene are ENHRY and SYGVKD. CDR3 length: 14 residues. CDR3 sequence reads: CAISEGQLNTEAFF. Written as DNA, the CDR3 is TGTGCCATCAGTGAGGGACAGTTGAACACTGAAGCTTTCTTT.

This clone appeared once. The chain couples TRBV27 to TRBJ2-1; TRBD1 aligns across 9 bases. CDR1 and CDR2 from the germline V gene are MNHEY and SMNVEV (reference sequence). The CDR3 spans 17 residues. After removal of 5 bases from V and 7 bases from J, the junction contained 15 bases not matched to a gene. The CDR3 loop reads CASSPSYGTGNFNEQFF. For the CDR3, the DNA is TGTGCCAGCAGTCCATCATACGGGACAGGGAATTTTAATGAGCAGTTCTTC.

Here the CDR3 reads CASSLEGGTGVNTEAFF. In nucleotides, the CDR3 is TGTGCCAGCAGCTTAGAGGGAGGGACAGGGGTGAACACTGAAGCTTTCTTT. The chain carries TRBV7-2 and TRBJ1-1; 10 bases match TRBD1. Germline CDR1 is SGHTA and CDR2 is FQGNSA. V trimming: 1 base; J trimming: 0 bases; junction bases outside the gene matches: 5. The CDR3 extends over 17 amino acids.

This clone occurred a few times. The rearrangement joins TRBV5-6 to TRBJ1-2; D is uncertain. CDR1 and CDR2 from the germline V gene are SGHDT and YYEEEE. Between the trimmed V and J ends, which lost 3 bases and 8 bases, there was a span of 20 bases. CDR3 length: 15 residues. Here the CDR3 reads CASSSGSFSGKGYTF. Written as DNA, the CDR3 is TGTGCCAGCAGCTCAGGAAGCTTCTCCGGGAAAGGCTACACCTTC.

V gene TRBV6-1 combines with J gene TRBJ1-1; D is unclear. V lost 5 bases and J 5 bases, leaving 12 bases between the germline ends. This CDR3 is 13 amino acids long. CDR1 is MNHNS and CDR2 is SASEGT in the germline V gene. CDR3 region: CASSKKPGTEAFF. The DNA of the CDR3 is TGTGCCAGCAGTAAAAAACCGGGAACTGAAGCTTTCTTT.

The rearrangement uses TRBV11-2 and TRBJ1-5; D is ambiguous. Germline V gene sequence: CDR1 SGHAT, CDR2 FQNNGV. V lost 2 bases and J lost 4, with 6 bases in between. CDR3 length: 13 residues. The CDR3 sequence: CASSLTGNQPQHF. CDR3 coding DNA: TGTGCCAGCAGCTTAACGGGGAATCAGCCCCAGCATTTT.

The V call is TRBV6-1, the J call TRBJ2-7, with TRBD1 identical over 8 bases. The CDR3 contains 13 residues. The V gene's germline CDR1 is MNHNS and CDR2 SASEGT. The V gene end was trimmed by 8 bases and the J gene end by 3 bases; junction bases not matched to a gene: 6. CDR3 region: CASGQGAGYEQYF. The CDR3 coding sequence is TGTGCCAGCGGGCAGGGGGCCGGCTACGAGCAGTACTTC.

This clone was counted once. The CDR3 spells CASSTVAGIFGEKLFF. The CDR3 DNA reads TGTGCCAGTAGCACAGTCGCAGGAATTTTTGGTGAAAAACTGTTTTTT. The chain recombines TRBV19 with TRBJ1-4; D remains ambiguous. CDR1 and CDR2 from the germline V gene are LNHDA and SQIVND (reference sequence). The CDR3 has 16 amino acids. Trimming removed 6 bases from V and 7 bases from J, with 21 bases in between.

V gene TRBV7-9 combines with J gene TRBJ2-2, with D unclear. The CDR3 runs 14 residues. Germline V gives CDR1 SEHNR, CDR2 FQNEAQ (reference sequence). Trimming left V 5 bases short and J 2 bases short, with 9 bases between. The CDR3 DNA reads TGTGCCAGCAGCGTCCCTATCAACACCGGGGAGCTGTTTTTT. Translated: CASSVPINTGELFF.

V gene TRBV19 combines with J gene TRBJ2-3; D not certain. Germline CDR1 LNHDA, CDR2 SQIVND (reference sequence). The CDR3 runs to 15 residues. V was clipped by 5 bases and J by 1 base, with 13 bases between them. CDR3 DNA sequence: TGTGCCAGTAGTCAGTTGGTCTCCGGCACAGATACGCAGTATTTT. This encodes CASSQLVSGTDTQYF.

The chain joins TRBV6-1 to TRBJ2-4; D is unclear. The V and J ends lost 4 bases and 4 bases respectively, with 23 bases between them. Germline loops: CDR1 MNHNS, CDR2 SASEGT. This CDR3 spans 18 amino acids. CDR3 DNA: TGTGCCAGCAGTGGACACGCAGGCCGTCACACCCTAAAAAACATTCAGTACTTC. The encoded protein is CASSGHAGRHTLKNIQYF.

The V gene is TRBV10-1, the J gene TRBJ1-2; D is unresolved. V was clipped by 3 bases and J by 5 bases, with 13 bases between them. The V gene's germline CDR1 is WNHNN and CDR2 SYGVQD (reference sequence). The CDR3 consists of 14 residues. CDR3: CASSDGGNPYGYTF. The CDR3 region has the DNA TGCGCCAGCAGTGATGGAGGGAATCCTTATGGCTACACCTTC.

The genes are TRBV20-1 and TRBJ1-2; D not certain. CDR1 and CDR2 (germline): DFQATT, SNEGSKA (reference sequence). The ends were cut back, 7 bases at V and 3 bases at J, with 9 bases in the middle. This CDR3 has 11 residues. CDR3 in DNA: TGCAGTGTCTCGGCGGACTATGGCTACACCTTC. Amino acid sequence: CSVSADYGYTF.

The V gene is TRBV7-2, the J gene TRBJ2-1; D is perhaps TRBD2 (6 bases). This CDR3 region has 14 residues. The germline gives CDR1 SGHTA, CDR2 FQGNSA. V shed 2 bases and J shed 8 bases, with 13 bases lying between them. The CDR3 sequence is CASSLSVGLHEQFF. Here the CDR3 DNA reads TGTGCCAGCAGCTTAAGTGTGGGACTTCATGAGCAGTTCTTC. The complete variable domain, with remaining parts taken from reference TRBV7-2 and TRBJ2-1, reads GAGVSQSPSNKVTEKGKDVELRCDPISGHTALYWYRQSLGQGLEFLIYFQGNSAPDKSGLPSDRFSAERTGGSVSTLTIQRTQQEDSAVYLCASSLSVGLHEQFFGPGTRLTVL.

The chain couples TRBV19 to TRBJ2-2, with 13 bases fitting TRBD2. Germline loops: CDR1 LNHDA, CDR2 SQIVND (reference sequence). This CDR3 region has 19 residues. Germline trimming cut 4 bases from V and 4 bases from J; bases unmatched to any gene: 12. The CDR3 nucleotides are TGTGCCAGTAGTACCTCAACTAGCGGGGGGGCTGGTGTCACCGGGGAGCTGTTTTTT. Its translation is CASSTSTSGGAGVTGELFF. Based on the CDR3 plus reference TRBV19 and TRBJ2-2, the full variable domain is DGGITQSPKYLFRKEGQNVTLSCEQNLNHDAMYWYRQDPGQGLRLIYYSQIVNDFQKGDIAEGYSVSREKKESFPLTVTSAQKNPTAFYLCASSTSTSGGAGVTGELFFGEGSRLTVL.

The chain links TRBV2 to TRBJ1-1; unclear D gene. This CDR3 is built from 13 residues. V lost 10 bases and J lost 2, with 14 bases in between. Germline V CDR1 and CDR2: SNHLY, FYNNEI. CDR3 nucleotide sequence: TGTGCCACCGCTAGAGCCTATAACACTGAAGCTTTCTTT. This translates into CATARAYNTEAFF.

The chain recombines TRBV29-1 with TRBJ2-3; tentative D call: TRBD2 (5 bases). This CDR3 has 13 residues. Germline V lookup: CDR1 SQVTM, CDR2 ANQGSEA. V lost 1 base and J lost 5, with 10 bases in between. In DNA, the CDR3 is TGCAGCGTTGAAGGTGTCGGGGTAGATACGCAGTATTTT. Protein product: CSVEGVGVDTQYF.

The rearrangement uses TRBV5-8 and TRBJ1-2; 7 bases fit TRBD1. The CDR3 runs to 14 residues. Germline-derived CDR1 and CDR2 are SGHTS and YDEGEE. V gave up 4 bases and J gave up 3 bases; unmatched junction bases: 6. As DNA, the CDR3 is TGTGCCAGCAGCCAGGGGGGCGTCTACTATGGCTACACCTTC. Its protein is CASSQGGVYYGYTF.

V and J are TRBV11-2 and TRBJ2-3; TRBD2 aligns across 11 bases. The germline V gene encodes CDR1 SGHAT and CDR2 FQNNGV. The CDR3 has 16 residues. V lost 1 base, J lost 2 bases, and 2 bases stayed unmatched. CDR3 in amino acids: CASSLGLAGNTDTQYF. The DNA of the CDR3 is TGTGCCAGCAGCTTAGGACTAGCGGGGAACACAGATACGCAGTATTTT. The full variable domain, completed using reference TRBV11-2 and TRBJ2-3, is EAGVAQSPRYKIIEKRQSVAFWCNPISGHATLYWYQQILGQGPKLLIQFQNNGVVDDSQLPKDRFSAERLKGVDSTLKIQPAKLEDSAVYLCASSLGLAGNTDTQYFGPGTRLTVL.

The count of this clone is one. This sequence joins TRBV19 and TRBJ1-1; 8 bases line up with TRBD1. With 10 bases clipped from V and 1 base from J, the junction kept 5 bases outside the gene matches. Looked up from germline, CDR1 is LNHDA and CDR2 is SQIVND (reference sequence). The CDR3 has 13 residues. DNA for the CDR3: TGTGCCACCCTAGGACAGGGGAACACTGAAGCTTTCTTT. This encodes CATLGQGNTEAFF.